These 21 T cell receptor beta chains came from one sample sequenced in a study of cytomegalovirus exposure and HLA in healthy donors. With 60 Vbeta and 13 Jbeta primers, the PCR was carried out. Repertoires were generated with immunoSEQ multiplex PCR, while TCRdb's copy carries only in-frame clones and drops some. Among roughly 150,000 clones, almost 80% were seen once, and the ten largest hold about 1.3%. Material for sequencing was PBMCs. The receptors here all came from a man aged 30 to 39 in good health and CMV-seronegative.

The V and J genes are TRBV15 and TRBJ2-7, with D perhaps TRBD2 (5 bases). CDR3 length: 13 residues. Germline V gene lookup returns CDR1 LNHNV and CDR2 YYDKDF (reference sequence). Trimming stripped 1 base from V and 6 bases from J, with 10 bases between. The CDR3 DNA follows: TGTGCCACCAGCAGAGCGGCCGCGGGCGAGCAGTACTTC. This encodes CATSRAAAGEQYF.

This chain joins TRBV9 and TRBJ2-2; weak D call: TRBD2 (6 bases). Germline V gene lookup returns CDR1 SGDLS and CDR2 YYNGEE. The length of the CDR3 is 14 residues. Trimming shortened V by 2 bases and J by 5 bases, and 10 bases separated the two germline ends. CDR3: CASSVKAGTGELFF. DNA for the CDR3: TGTGCCAGCAGCGTGAAAGCGGGTACCGGGGAGCTGTTTTTT.

The rearrangement links TRBV5-1 to TRBJ1-2; possible D gene TRBD1, 5 bases. Per germline, CDR1 SGHRS and CDR2 YFSETQ. There are 14 residues in the CDR3. V lost 0 bases to trimming and J lost 4 bases, with 10 bases between them. CDR3: CASSLDGGAYGYTF. DNA for the CDR3: TGCGCCAGCAGCTTGGATGGCGGGGCCTATGGCTACACCTTC.

The genes are TRBV29-1 and TRBJ2-1; 11 positions agree with TRBD2. The CDR3 is made up of 13 amino acids. Germline V gene data show CDR1 as SQVTM and CDR2 as ANQGSEA. J was trimmed by 7 bases and V by 5 bases; bases with no gene match: 4. Here the CDR3 reads CSVPASGGNEQFF. The CDR3 DNA sequence: TGCAGCGTTCCAGCTAGCGGGGGGAATGAGCAGTTCTTC.

The chain couples TRBV28 to TRBJ1-2, with D unresolved. The CDR3 runs to 13 residues. V gave up 9 bases and J gave up 4 bases, with 15 bases separating them. CDR1 and CDR2 (germline): MDHEN, SYDVKM. The chain's CDR3 is CASNTGDTYGYTF. The DNA for the CDR3 is TGTGCCAGTAACACGGGAGACACCTATGGCTACACCTTC.

The chain carries TRBV6-5 and TRBJ1-2; the D is unclear. The CDR3 is 13 amino acids. V was trimmed by 6 bases and J by 1 base, leaving 9 bases between them. CDR1 and CDR2 (germline): MNHEY, SVGAGI. DNA for the CDR3: TGTGCCAGCAGCCCGTGGAGTAACTATGGCTACACCTTC. Residues: CASSPWSNYGYTF.

The CDR3 spells CASSFEGWDKNIQYF. CDR3 bases: TGTGCCAGCAGCTTCGAGGGCTGGGACAAAAACATTCAGTACTTC. This rearrangement joins TRBV7-9 to TRBJ2-4; the D gene is possibly TRBD2 (5 bases). V lost 3 bases to trimming and J lost 3 bases, with 12 bases between them. This CDR3 is built from 15 residues. CDR1 is SEHNR, CDR2 FQNEAQ, per germline (reference sequence).

The rearrangement uses TRBV6-5 and TRBJ1-1; no clear D. Trimming took off 6 bases at V and 1 base at J, with 9 bases between the two ends. Per germline, CDR1 MNHEY and CDR2 SVGAGI. The CDR3 runs to 13 residues. The CDR3, as DNA: TGTGCCAGCAGACAAAATGGGAACACTGAAGCTTTCTTT. The encoded protein is CASRQNGNTEAFF.

The rearrangement links TRBV7-2 to TRBJ2-2; 7 nucleotides align to TRBD1. Germline CDR1 and CDR2: SGHTA and FQGNSA. CDR3 size: 18 residues. Losses at the gene ends were 1 base for V and 1 base for J; bases not matched to a gene: 9. The CDR3 region is CASSLGHPGQKNTGELFF. Here the CDR3 DNA reads TGTGCCAGCAGCTTAGGGCACCCGGGACAGAAGAACACCGGGGAGCTGTTTTTT.

This sequence joins TRBV28 and TRBJ2-1; 9 nucleotides match TRBD2. CDR1 and CDR2 (germline): MDHEN, SYDVKM. This CDR3 is built from 15 residues. Trimming removed 5 bases from V and 5 bases from J; junction bases left unmatched: 7. CDR3 bases: TGTGCCAGCAGTCGTAGCGGGAGAATCGACAATGAGCAGTTCTTC. This codes for CASSRSGRIDNEQFF. Full variable domain (outside the CDR3, taken from reference TRBV28 and TRBJ2-1): DVKVTQSSRYLVKRTGEKVFLECVQDMDHENMFWYRQDPGLGLRLIYFSYDVKMKEKGDIPEGYSVSREKKERFSLILESASTNQTSMYLCASSRSGRIDNEQFFGPGTRLTVL.

V is TRBV4-1 and J is TRBJ2-5; TRBD1 is a possible D gene (6 bases). The V gene's germline CDR1 is MGHRA and CDR2 YSYEKL. The CDR3 contains 16 residues. Trimming took 4 bases from V and 5 from J, leaving 20 bases between them. The CDR3 nucleotides read TGCGCCAGCAGCCGAGCATTCCAGGGGTCCGGGGAGACCCAGTACTTC. This sequence encodes CASSRAFQGSGETQYF.

This sequence joins TRBV28 and TRBJ1-2; 9 nucleotides match TRBD1. The CDR3 loop spans 14 amino acids. CDR1 is MDHEN and CDR2 is SYDVKM in the germline V gene. J gave up 5 bases and V 10 bases, and 11 bases lay outside the gene matches. The CDR3 sequence: CATIIGTGSYGYTF. The CDR3 DNA sequence: TGTGCCACCATTATTGGGACAGGGTCGTATGGCTACACCTTC.

The V and J genes are TRBV30 and TRBJ2-7; TRBD1 is a possible D gene (6 bases). Germline V gene data show CDR1 as GTSNPN and CDR2 as SVGIG (reference sequence). There are 12 residues in the CDR3. Trimming took 3 bases from V and 4 from J, leaving 10 bases between them. The chain's CDR3 is CAWSLDSYEQYF. Here the CDR3 DNA reads TGTGCCTGGAGCCTGGACAGTTACGAGCAGTACTTC.

This clone was recorded once. The CDR3 here is CASSPRDRGSGANVLTF. In DNA form, the CDR3 reads TGTGCCAGCAGCCCCCGGGACAGGGGGTCTGGGGCCAACGTCCTGACTTTC. The chain links TRBV7-3 to TRBJ2-6, with 11 bases identical to TRBD1. Trimming at V came to 5 bases and at J to 1 base, leaving 4 bases not matched to a gene. CDR1 SGHTA and CDR2 FQGTGA come from the germline V gene. CDR3 size: 17 residues.

This clone turned up a few times. V is TRBV4-3 and J is TRBJ2-5; TRBD1 matches at 9 bases. Matching the DNA end better, TRBJ2-7 makes the J call doubtful. Germline V gene data show CDR1 as LGHNA and CDR2 as YSLEER. This CDR3 has 13 residues. The CDR3 reads CASSRGQGYEQYF. CDR3 coding DNA: TGCGCCAGCAGCCGCGGACAGGGGTACGAGCAGTACTTC.

The chain recombines TRBV21-1 with TRBJ2-1; TRBD2 is the table's D call, not checked against the DNA. TRBV21-1 is termed a pseudogene. This CDR3 is 16 amino acids long. CDR3 residues: CASSIIAGGPGNEQFF. DNA for the CDR3: TGTGCCAGCAGCATAATAGCGGGGGGGCCTGGCAATGAGCAGTTCTTC.

The J gene is TRBJ1-6, the V gene TRBV7-9; D gene uncertain. Looked up from germline, CDR1 is SEHNR and CDR2 is FQNEAQ (reference sequence). The CDR3 runs to 15 residues. The V end lost 1 base, the J end lost 3 bases, and 7 bases lay between the germline ends. The chain's CDR3 is CASSLDGYYNSPLHF. CDR3 DNA: TGTGCCAGCAGCTTAGACGGGTACTATAATTCACCCCTCCACTTT.

The chain carries TRBV6-4 and TRBJ2-5; D is undetermined. Germline V CDR1 and CDR2: MRHNA, SNTAGT. CDR3 length: 13 residues. Between the trimmed V and J ends, which lost 2 bases and 5 bases, there was a span of 9 bases. CDR3 region: CASSDPVYETQYF. The DNA for the CDR3 is TGTGCCAGCAGTGACCCGGTTTACGAGACCCAGTACTTC.

The rearrangement uses TRBV10-2 and TRBJ2-5, with 8 bases identical to TRBD1. The ends lost 0 bases at V and 0 bases at J; junction bases unmatched: 3. The CDR3 consists of 16 residues. Germline CDR1 is WSHSY and CDR2 is SAAADI. CDR3 amino acids: CASSESGTGHQETQYF. The CDR3 DNA reads TGCGCCAGCAGTGAGTCCGGGACAGGCCACCAAGAGACCCAGTACTTC.

The rearrangement links TRBV7-3 to TRBJ2-2; 9 bases are shared with TRBD2. This CDR3 is built from 15 residues. Trimming removed 2 bases from V and 5 bases from J; junction bases left unmatched: 3. Germline-derived CDR1 and CDR2 are SGHTA and FQGTGA. The CDR3 here is CASSLAGGSTGELFF. DNA of the CDR3: TGTGCCAGCAGCTTAGCGGGAGGGAGTACCGGGGAGCTGTTTTTT.

The chain joins TRBV5-1 to TRBJ1-5; 10 bases match TRBD1. This CDR3 contains 14 residues. Germline V gene sequence: CDR1 SGHRS, CDR2 YFSETQ. The V segment lost 0 bases and the J segment 7 bases; nucleotides outside the gene matches: 1. The CDR3 loop reads CASSLGTGGQPQHF. The CDR3 DNA sequence: TGCGCCAGCAGCTTGGGGACAGGGGGGCAGCCCCAGCATTTT. Full variable domain (remainder filled in from reference TRBV5-1 and TRBJ1-5): KAGVTQTPRYLIKTRGQQVTLSCSPISGHRSVSWYQQTPGQGLQFLFEYFSETQRNKGNFPGRFSGRQFSNSRSEMNVSTLELGDSALYLCASSLGTGGQPQHFGDGTRLSIL.